At least ten counts were recorded for the clone carrying this T cell receptor (beta chain). TCRbeta library construction was performed incorporating unique molecular identifiers. A single record per CDR3 protein comes from TCRdb applying MiXCR to the PCR reads. The sample carries about 610,000 distinct CDR3 sequences, about 10% recorded once. The sample belongs to a study of T-cell reconstitution after alpha-beta-depleted transplantation in children. J was trimmed by 2 bases and V by 6 bases; bases with no gene match: 0. This CDR3 contains 13 residues. CDR1 SQVTM and CDR2 ANQGSEA come from the germline V gene.

The specimen comprised PBMCs from the stem cell graft donor, sampled from the stem cell graft. The TCR was taken from a human donor who donated a stem cell graft to a child with acute myeloid leukemia. This chain uses TRBV29-1 with TRBJ2-6; 8 bases are shared with TRBD1. In DNA form, the CDR3 reads TGCAGCGTACAGGGGGCTGGGGCCAACGTCCTGACTTTC. This gives the protein CSVQGAGANVLTF.